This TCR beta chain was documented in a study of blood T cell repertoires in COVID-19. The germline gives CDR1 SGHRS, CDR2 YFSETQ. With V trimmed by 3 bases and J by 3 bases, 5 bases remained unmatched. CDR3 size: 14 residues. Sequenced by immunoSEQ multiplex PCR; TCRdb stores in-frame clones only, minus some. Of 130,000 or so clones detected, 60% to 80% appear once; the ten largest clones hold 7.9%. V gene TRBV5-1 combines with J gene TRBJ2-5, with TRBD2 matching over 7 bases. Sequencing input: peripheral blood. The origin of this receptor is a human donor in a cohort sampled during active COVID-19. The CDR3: CASSSRTREETQYF. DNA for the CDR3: TGCGCCAGCAGCTCCCGGACTAGAGAAGAGACCCAGTACTTC.